This TCR beta chain came from a study of control samples from healthy donors and cancer patients. CDR1 and CDR2 from the germline V gene are LNHDA and SQIVND (reference sequence). V shed 8 bases, J shed 0 bases, and the junction held 5 bases outside the gene matches. This CDR3 spans 14 amino acids. TCRdb's table, derived via immunoSEQ multiplex PCR, lists solely in-frame clones and lacks some. The sample includes 90,000 or so clones, around 90% seen only once; the top ten take about 9.5%. The origin of this receptor is a woman between 50 and 59 years old with colorectal cancer. The material sequenced was PBMCs. The chain has TRBV19 and TRBJ1-2, with TRBD1 matching 8 bases. CDR3 region: CASDRTGTNYGYTF. The CDR3, as DNA: TGTGCCAGTGATAGGACAGGGACTAACTATGGCTACACCTTC.